This T cell receptor (beta chain) was found in a study of blood T cells in healthy people across ages (dated by TCRdb to between 2014 and 2017). Background on the whole study: In model experiments, roughly one uniquely barcoded TCR beta cDNA molecule per two T cells was captured by template switching. To track age-related changes in TCR beta repertoire diversity, the study relied on deep sequencing normalized with unique cDNA molecular identifiers. Donors were grouped into four age groups: young (average approximately 16 years), middle-aged (39), aged (roughly 67) and long-lived (approximately 78). To avoid experimental bias, donors of different ages were spread randomly across the sequencing lanes. For two donors (one aged 18 to 29 and one aged 80 or older), the study analyzed two additional independent replicas of 1 million unique cDNA reads from the same blood draw.

Counted from cysteine to phenylalanine, this CDR3 has 17 amino acids. Just the 51-base CDR3 DNA is kept, in frame starting at base 1. The germline V and J ends show losses of 2 bases and 7 bases respectively, and no gene match explains 12 bases of the junction. The germline V gene (reference sequence) supplies CDR1 SEHNR and CDR2 FQNEAQ. Study-wide conclusions, independent of this receptor: Estimates of total diversity based on one million sequenced T cells were considered lower bounds and underestimates. Compared with the aged group, more naive CD4+ T cells, fewer expanded clones and increased TCR diversity were shown by the long-lived group, suggesting age selection. Because the CMV infection status of the donors was unknown, age-related changes in expanded clonotypes may potentially have been confounded. Bulk unsorted PBMC profiling prevented conclusive comparison of naive and antigen-experienced compartments. Observed TCR beta diversity per million T cells fell roughly linearly with age, and a significant reduction was already apparent by age about 38. Observed TCR beta diversity correlated strongly with the percentage of naive T cells measured by flow cytometry.

The donors were roughly 39 Caucasian individuals from Russia, aged 6 to 90 years, who were systemically healthy. Each donor gave ten milliliters of peripheral blood, collected into EDTA-treated Vacutainer tubes. Ficoll-Paque density-gradient centrifugation was used to isolate PBMCs, with at least 6.5 million per sample. Total RNA, at least 6 micrograms per sample, was extracted from PBMCs with Trizol reagent. For every donor, flow cytometry on a PBMC aliquot measured the percentage of naive CD45RAhigh/CD27high T cells. This clonotype was seen only once. No cognate antigen has been identified for it. No much larger clone is present one base from it, and per-base qualities are unavailable. Libraries were prepared through 5' RACE. Instrument used: Illumina HiSeq 2500. A second PCR of about 6 to 12 cycles was performed with a sample-barcoded 5' primer and a J-beta primer mix. A template-switch 5' adaptor carrying 12 random nucleotides introduced a unique molecular identifier onto each TCR beta cDNA molecule. Each sample yielded at least 3 million CDR3-containing paired-end reads. All of the RNA was converted into first-strand cDNA using the Mint cDNA synthesis kit, with a TRBC-specific oligonucleotide serving as the primer. Following uracil-DNA glycosylase treatment, all cDNA underwent a first 18-cycle PCR with the universal primers M1SS and BC2_uni_R. The study's own analysis went as follows. For normalization, 1 million high-quality reads were randomly selected from each sample, with every read carrying a distinct molecular identifier. Instead of being binned into consensus sequences, reads that shared molecular identifiers were thrown out. CDR3 identification, clonotype clustering and error correction used MiTCR with a Q25 quality threshold and the strictest error-elimination algorithm. A nonparametric unseen species model with Euler transformation was used to estimate a lower bound on total TCR beta diversity. The raw public data were reprocessed by TCRdb itself: fastp quality trimming at Q25, MiXCR clonotype calling, in-frame beta chains only. Each CDR3 protein gets just one entry, which takes the most common genes and DNA from the rows behind it. The authors' filters were not applied to this entry. The sample contains some 1.4 million distinct CDR3 sequences, about 40% of them found a single time. The ten largest make up 7.9% of the sample.

The source material was blood. This clonotype was sampled from a woman under 30 in good health. This sequence uses TRBV7-9 and TRBJ2-1, with TRBD2 matching 9 junction bases. The nucleotide sequence is given as TGTGCCAGCAGCTTACCCCTGAGGCGGGGGGGAAGAAATGAGCAGTTCTTC. This is translated as CASSLPLRRGGRNEQFF. The full variable domain, with segments outside the CDR3 supplied by the reference TRBV7-9 and TRBJ2-1 proteins, appears as DTGVSQNPRHKITKRGQNVTFRCDPISEHNRLYWYRQTLGQGPEFLTYFQNEAQLEKSRLLSDRFSAERPKGSFSTLEIQRTEQGDSAMYLCASSLPLRRGGRNEQFFGPGTRLTVL.